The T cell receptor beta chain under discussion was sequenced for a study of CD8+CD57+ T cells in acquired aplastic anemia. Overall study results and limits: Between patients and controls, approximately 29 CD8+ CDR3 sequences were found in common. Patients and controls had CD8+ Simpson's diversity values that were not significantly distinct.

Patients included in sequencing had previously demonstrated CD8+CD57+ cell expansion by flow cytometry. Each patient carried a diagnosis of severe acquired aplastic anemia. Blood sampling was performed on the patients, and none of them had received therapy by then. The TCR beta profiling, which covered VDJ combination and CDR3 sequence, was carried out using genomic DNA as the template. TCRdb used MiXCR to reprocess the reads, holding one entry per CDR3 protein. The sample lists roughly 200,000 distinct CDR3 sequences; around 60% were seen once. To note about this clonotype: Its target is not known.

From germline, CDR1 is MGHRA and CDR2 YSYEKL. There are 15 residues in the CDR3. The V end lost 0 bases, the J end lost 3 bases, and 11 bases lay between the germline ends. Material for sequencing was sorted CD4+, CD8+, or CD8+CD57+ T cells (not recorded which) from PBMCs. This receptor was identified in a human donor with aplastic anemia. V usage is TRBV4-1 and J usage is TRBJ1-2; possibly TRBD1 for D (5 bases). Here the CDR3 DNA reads TGCGCCAGCAGCCAAGAGGCAGGGACTTACTATGGCTACACCTTC. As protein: CASSQEAGTYYGYTF.